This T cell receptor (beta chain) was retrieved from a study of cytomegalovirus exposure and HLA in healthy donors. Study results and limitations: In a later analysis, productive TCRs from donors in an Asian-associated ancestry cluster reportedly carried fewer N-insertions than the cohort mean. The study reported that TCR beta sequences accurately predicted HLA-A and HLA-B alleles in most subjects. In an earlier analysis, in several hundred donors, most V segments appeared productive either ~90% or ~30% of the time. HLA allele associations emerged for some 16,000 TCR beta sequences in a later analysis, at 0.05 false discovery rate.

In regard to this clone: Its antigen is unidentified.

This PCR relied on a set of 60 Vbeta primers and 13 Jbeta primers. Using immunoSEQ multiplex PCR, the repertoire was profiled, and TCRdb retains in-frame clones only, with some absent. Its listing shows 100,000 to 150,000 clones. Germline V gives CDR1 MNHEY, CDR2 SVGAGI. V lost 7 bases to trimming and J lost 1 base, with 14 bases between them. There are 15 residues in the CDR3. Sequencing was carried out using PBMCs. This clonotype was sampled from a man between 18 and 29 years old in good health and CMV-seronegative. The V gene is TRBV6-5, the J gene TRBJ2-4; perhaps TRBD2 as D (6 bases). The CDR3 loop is CASTARGRAKNIQYF. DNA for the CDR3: TGTGCCAGCACCGCGCGGGGTAGGGCCAAAAACATTCAGTACTTC.